The 30 T cell receptor beta chains given below trace back to one sample, sequenced in a study of blood T cell repertoires in COVID-19. The table came from immunoSEQ multiplex PCR; TCRdb's copy has only in-frame clones and leaves some out. The data show approximately 60,000 clones, with about 90% seen just once and roughly 6.4% held by the top ten. The sequenced material came from peripheral blood. The receptors shown here come from a man between 60 and 75 years old with active or convalescent COVID-19.

This chain links TRBV20-1 with TRBJ2-1; the D gene is possibly TRBD2 (5 bases). The V and J ends lost 3 bases and 9 bases respectively, with 18 bases between them. The V gene's germline CDR1 is DFQATT and CDR2 SNEGSKA (reference sequence). There are 14 residues in the CDR3. DNA for the CDR3: TGCAGTGCTAGTGTGGGAGAGAGATTGGGTGAGCAGTTCTTC. Residues: CSASVGERLGEQFF.

In its sample, this clone was seen once. The chain uses TRBV27 and TRBJ1-5, with 7 bases fitting TRBD1. The length of the CDR3 is 15 residues. With 2 bases clipped from V and 5 bases from J, the junction kept 6 bases outside the gene matches. The germline gives CDR1 MNHEY, CDR2 SMNVEV (reference sequence). CDR3 bases: TGTGCCAGCAGTTTAGGACAGGACAGGTATCAGCCCCAGCATTTT. The encoded protein is CASSLGQDRYQPQHF.

The gene calls are TRBV18 and TRBJ1-1; tentatively, D is TRBD1 (6 bases). CDR1 KGHSH and CDR2 LQKENI come from the germline V gene. V lost 3 bases and J 4 bases, leaving 18 bases between the germline ends. The CDR3 runs 16 residues. The CDR3 DNA is TGTGCCAGCTCACCGAGACAGGACCTGGGTAGCACTGAAGCTTTCTTT. Protein sequence: CASSPRQDLGSTEAFF.

The V and J genes are TRBV14 and TRBJ1-1; D not certain. The germline CDR1 and CDR2 sequences are SGHDN and FVKESK. The CDR3 spans 13 residues. V gave up 2 bases and J gave up 4 bases, with 8 bases separating them. Written as DNA, the CDR3 is TGTGCCAGCAGCCAAACTTCCGCCACTGAAGCTTTCTTT. This gives the protein CASSQTSATEAFF.

The J gene is TRBJ1-6, the V gene TRBV28; D perhaps matches TRBD1 (5 bases). CDR1 and CDR2 (germline): MDHEN, SYDVKM. CDR3 length: 15 amino acids. Trimming shortened V by 7 bases and J by 9 bases, and 19 bases separated the two germline ends. CDR3 DNA: TGTGCCAGCACCGACAGAAGGAGTGGTAGTTCACCCCTCCACTTT. The encoded protein is CASTDRRSGSSPLHF.

This CDR3 reads CASSRGTSSVSNQPQHF. CDR3 bases: TGTGCCAGCAGCAGGGGTACCTCTTCGGTTAGCAATCAGCCCCAGCATTTT. The chain links TRBV7-9 to TRBJ1-5, with a possible D match to TRBD1 (5 bases). CDR1 SEHNR and CDR2 FQNEAQ come from the germline V gene (reference sequence). The CDR3 loop spans 17 amino acids. V lost 5 bases, J lost 0 bases, and 17 bases lay in between.

The V and J genes are TRBV28 and TRBJ2-5; 7 nucleotides line up with TRBD1. J gave up 4 bases and V 5 bases, and 7 bases lay outside the gene matches. Looked up from germline, CDR1 is MDHEN and CDR2 is SYDVKM. The CDR3 has 14 amino acids. CDR3 amino acids: CASSPQGVRETQYF. In DNA form, the CDR3 reads TGTGCCAGCAGTCCGCAGGGGGTTAGAGAGACCCAGTACTTC.

This chain connects TRBV29-1 to TRBJ1-4, with D maybe TRBD1 (5 bases). CDR1 is SQVTM, CDR2 ANQGSEA, per germline. This CDR3 spans 12 amino acids. Trimming left V 8 bases short and J 6 bases short, with 13 bases between. In DNA, the CDR3 is TGCAGCTCGCTCGGGGGTGATGAAAAACTGTTTTTT. The encoded protein is CSSLGGDEKLFF.

This rearrangement joins TRBV7-7 to TRBJ2-5; 9 bases agree with TRBD1. Germline CDR1 is SSHAT and CDR2 is FNYEAQ (reference sequence). CDR3 size: 15 residues. The J segment lost 4 bases and the V segment lost 1 base, leaving 4 bases of the junction unmatched. For the CDR3, the DNA is TGTGCCAGCAGCTTAGTGGGACAGGGCACAGAGACCCAGTACTTC. It encodes CASSLVGQGTETQYF. Drawing the rest from reference TRBV7-7 and TRBJ2-5, the complete variable domain is GAGVSQSPRYKVTKRGQDVTLRCDPISSHATLYWYQQALGQGPEFLTYFNYEAQPDKSGLPSDRFSAERPEGSISTLTIQRTEQRDSAMYRCASSLVGQGTETQYFGPGTRLLVL.

V is TRBV7-2 and J is TRBJ1-5; 7 bases are shared with TRBD1. Germline CDR1 is SGHTA and CDR2 is FQGNSA. V was pared by 2 bases and J by 2 bases, with 0 bases of the junction left unmatched. The CDR3 consists of 14 residues. The CDR3 loop reads CASSLTGGNQPQHF. CDR3 in DNA: TGTGCCAGCAGCTTAACAGGGGGCAATCAGCCCCAGCATTTT.

The rearrangement links TRBV28 to TRBJ1-1; D gene ambiguous. The CDR3 has 13 amino acids. The V gene's germline CDR1 is MDHEN and CDR2 SYDVKM. Trimming took off 8 bases at V and 0 bases at J, with 10 bases between the two ends. This CDR3 is CASLRTLNTEAFF. The CDR3 DNA reads as TGTGCCAGCCTTCGAACATTGAACACTGAAGCTTTCTTT.

The CDR3 sequence is CASSQGRGNQPQHF. CDR3 DNA sequence: TGTGCCAGCAGCCAAGGACGAGGGAATCAGCCCCAGCATTTT. The chain carries TRBV3-1 (or the pseudogene TRBV3-2) and TRBJ1-5; D gene ambiguous. Trimming removed 1 base from V and 4 bases from J, with 8 bases in between. The germline CDR1 and CDR2 sequences are LGHDT and YNNKEL (reference sequence). The CDR3 consists of 14 residues.

The rearrangement joins TRBV5-1 to TRBJ2-5, with TRBD1 matching over 8 bases. From germline, CDR1 is SGHRS and CDR2 YFSETQ. The CDR3 is made up of 18 amino acids. V dropped 0 bases and J dropped 2; count of bases not matched to a gene: 12. The CDR3 reads CASSLGGFGTGPQETQYF. The CDR3 DNA reads TGCGCCAGCAGCTTGGGGGGATTCGGGACAGGACCTCAAGAGACCCAGTACTTC.

This clone was seen more than once but under ten times. J is TRBJ2-7 and V is TRBV19, with D tentatively TRBD2 (6 bases). The V end lost 5 bases, the J end lost 5 bases, and 19 bases lay between the germline ends. This CDR3 is built from 15 residues. Germline CDR1 reads LNHDA; CDR2 reads SQIVND (reference sequence). CDR3 amino acids: CASSYTGERDNEQYF. In nucleotides, the CDR3 is TGTGCCAGTAGTTATACGGGAGAACGGGATAACGAGCAGTACTTC.

The chain links TRBV6-5 to TRBJ1-5, with D possibly matching TRBD1 (6 bases). The CDR3 extends over 15 amino acids. Trimming took 2 bases from V and 2 from J, leaving 10 bases between them. CDR1 and CDR2 (germline): MNHEY, SVGAGI. The CDR3 DNA is TGTGCCAGCAGTTACACGACAGGCGGCAATCAGCCCCAGCATTTT. Translated: CASSYTTGGNQPQHF.

V and J are TRBV3-1 (or the pseudogene TRBV3-2) and TRBJ1-3; D is ambiguous. V was pared by 0 bases and J by 2 bases, with 8 bases between. CDR3 length equals 15 residues. Germline V gives CDR1 LGHDT, CDR2 YNNKEL (reference sequence). In nucleotides, the CDR3 is TGTGCCAGCAGCCAAGAGGCCCGCCCTGGAAACACCATATATTTT. It specifies CASSQEARPGNTIYF.

The rearrangement uses TRBV6-2 or TRBV6-3 and TRBJ1-4; the D gene is possibly TRBD1 (5 bases). Per germline, CDR1 MNHEY and CDR2 SVGEGT. This CDR3 contains 15 residues. With 0 bases removed from V and 4 bases from J, the gap between germline ends came to 9 bases. CDR3 nucleotides: TGTGCCAGCAGTTACTCCCGCAGGGTTAATGAAAAACTGTTTTTT. The encoded protein is CASSYSRRVNEKLFF.

This clone was seen at least ten times. The chain links TRBV6-5 to TRBJ1-1; 8 bases fit TRBD1. The CDR3 runs 14 residues. The ends lost 7 bases at V and 3 bases at J; junction bases unmatched: 7. Per the germline V gene, CDR1 is MNHEY and CDR2 is SVGAGI. CDR3 sequence (DNA): TGTGCCAGCAAGCAGGGGGCTGAGGACACTGAAGCTTTCTTT. This sequence encodes CASKQGAEDTEAFF.

This clone has only one observation. The rearrangement joins TRBV28 to TRBJ2-1, with D tentatively TRBD2 (5 bases). Germline V gene data show CDR1 as MDHEN and CDR2 as SYDVKM. The CDR3 is made up of 15 amino acids. Deletions cut 6 bases from V and 8 bases from J, with 20 bases between. In nucleotides, the CDR3 is TGTGCCAGCAGCACTCGGACTCCCGTATTCGATGAGCAGTTCTTC. Encoded protein: CASSTRTPVFDEQFF. The variable domain in full, completed from reference TRBV28 and TRBJ2-1, reads DVKVTQSSRYLVKRTGEKVFLECVQDMDHENMFWYRQDPGLGLRLIYFSYDVKMKEKGDIPEGYSVSREKKERFSLILESASTNQTSMYLCASSTRTPVFDEQFFGPGTRLTVL.

The genes are TRBV20-1 and TRBJ2-1, with TRBD2 identical over 12 bases. V lost 3 bases, J lost 8 bases, and 5 bases stayed unmatched. Germline CDR1 reads DFQATT; CDR2 reads SNEGSKA (reference sequence). The CDR3 length is 14 residues. The CDR3 loop is CSASRLAGGHEQFF. CDR3 nucleotide sequence: TGCAGTGCTAGTAGGCTAGCGGGAGGGCATGAGCAGTTCTTC.

This clone was observed once. The V call is TRBV6-5, the J call TRBJ1-2, with D perhaps matching TRBD1 (5 bases). This CDR3 has 12 amino acids. Germline-derived CDR1 and CDR2 are MNHEY and SVGAGI. V dropped 6 bases and J dropped 7 bases, with 12 bases sitting between them. Written as DNA, the CDR3 is TGTGCCAGCAGGGGGGGGACGTTTGGCTACACCTTC. Encoded protein: CASRGGTFGYTF.

The rearrangement joins TRBV9 to TRBJ2-5; the D is unclear. This CDR3 has 15 amino acids. The V gene lost 2 bases and the J gene lost 4 bases, with 15 bases spanning the gap. The germline V gene has CDR1 SGDLS and CDR2 YYNGEE. In nucleotides, the CDR3 is TGTGCCAGCAGCGTGACCCTCAGCGCTGGAGAGACCCAGTACTTC. Translated, it gives CASSVTLSAGETQYF.

The chain employs TRBV27 and TRBJ1-6, with a possible D match to TRBD1 (6 bases). Trimming pared 7 bases from V and 5 bases from J, leaving 12 bases between. Germline CDR1 and CDR2: MNHEY and SMNVEV (reference sequence). The CDR3 covers 14 residues. The CDR3 DNA follows: TGTGCCAGCAAAGGGGGAAACGATAATTCACCCCTCCACTTT. Translated, it gives CASKGGNDNSPLHF.

The chain employs TRBV10-1 and TRBJ1-1; D ambiguous. Germline V gene data show CDR1 as WNHNN and CDR2 as SYGVQD (reference sequence). Trimming took off 5 bases at V and 7 bases at J, with 17 bases between the two ends. The CDR3 runs 14 residues. The DNA of the CDR3 is TGCGCCAGCAGTTCGCGAGGGTCAGCGGATGAAGCTTTCTTT. Its translation is CASSSRGSADEAFF.

The V gene is TRBV27, the J gene TRBJ1-2; 11 bases are a match to TRBD1. The V and J ends lost 5 bases and 4 bases, in that order; junction bases with no gene match: 9. Germline loops: CDR1 MNHEY, CDR2 SMNVEV (reference sequence). The CDR3 extends over 16 amino acids. The CDR3 DNA reads TGTGCCAGCAGTGCGGGGGGGACAGGGGGTCTCTATGGCTACACCTTC. It encodes CASSAGGTGGLYGYTF.

The chain uses TRBV6-6 and TRBJ2-5, with D perhaps TRBD2 (5 bases). Germline V gene lookup returns CDR1 MNHNY and CDR2 SVGAGI (reference sequence). The V end was cut by 0 bases, the J end by 3 bases, with 11 bases between. The CDR3 contains 15 residues. The CDR3 DNA follows: TGTGCCAGCAGTTACTCCACCAAGGGAGAAGAGACCCAGTACTTC. Encoded protein: CASSYSTKGEETQYF.

This clone showed up just once. This chain connects TRBV9 to TRBJ1-2; D ambiguous. The CDR3 contains 13 residues. From germline, CDR1 is SGDLS and CDR2 YYNGEE. Between the trimmed V and J ends, which lost 0 bases and 4 bases, there was a span of 7 bases. Written as DNA, the CDR3 is TGTGCCAGCAGCGTAGACAGCCGCTATGGCTACACCTTC. Encoded protein: CASSVDSRYGYTF.

The chain combines TRBV4-2 with TRBJ2-3, with TRBD2 identical over 8 bases. Looked up from germline, CDR1 is LGHNA and CDR2 is YNFKEQ. This CDR3 has 16 residues. The J segment lost 2 bases and the V segment lost 4 bases, leaving 8 bases of the junction unmatched. The CDR3 spells CASSLDGTRDTDTQYF. CDR3 coding DNA: TGTGCCAGCAGCCTCGATGGGACTAGAGACACAGATACGCAGTATTTT.

This sequence joins TRBV5-1 and TRBJ2-2; D is ambiguous. The germline V gene has CDR1 SGHRS and CDR2 YFSETQ. The CDR3 is 14 residues long. Trimming took 4 bases from V and 0 from J, leaving 7 bases between them. CDR3 region: CASSGQANTGELFF. CDR3 coding DNA: TGCGCCAGCAGCGGGCAGGCGAACACCGGGGAGCTGTTTTTT. The full variable domain, in which reference TRBV5-1 and TRBJ2-2 provide the parts outside the CDR3, is KAGVTQTPRYLIKTRGQQVTLSCSPISGHRSVSWYQQTPGQGLQFLFEYFSETQRNKGNFPGRFSGRQFSNSRSEMNVSTLELGDSALYLCASSGQANTGELFFGEGSRLTVL.

Comments on this clone: Compared with germline, one end of the junction differs, possibly owing to a read error. V usage is TRBV11-2 and J usage is TRBJ1-1; TRBD1 is a possible D gene (6 bases). Germline CDR1 and CDR2: SGHAT and FQNNGV. The CDR3 loop spans 16 amino acids. The CDR3 DNA follows: TGTGCCAGCACCTTAAGGTTGGGGGCAGGTAACACTGAAGCTTTCTTT. Its translation is CASTLRLGAGNTEAFF. Full variable domain (remainder filled in from reference TRBV11-2 and TRBJ1-1): EAGVAQSPRYKIIEKRQSVAFWCNPISGHATLYWYQQILGQGPKLLIQFQNNGVVDDSQLPKDRFSAERLKGVDSTLKIQPAKLEDSAVYLCASTLRLGAGNTEAFFGQGTRLTVV.